Following are 25 T cell receptor beta chains from one sample sequenced in a study of shared clonotypes between healthy human individuals. Profiling relied on immunoSEQ multiplex PCR, and the TCRdb table lists in-frame clones only, not all of them. The sample consists of 980,000 or so clones, about three quarters of them appearing once. The sample comprised memory CD4+ T cells sorted from blood. As to subset: CD45RA-negative fraction. These receptors were obtained from a young man in good health.

The gene calls are TRBV5-1 and TRBJ1-3; D not resolved. There are 18 residues in the CDR3. V was trimmed by 2 bases and J by 0 bases, leaving 18 bases between them. CDR1 and CDR2 (germline): SGHRS, YFSETQ. CDR3 nucleotide sequence: TGCGCCAGCAGCTTAGGCAGCGTACATTTGAACTCTGGAAACACCATATATTTT. Protein product: CASSLGSVHLNSGNTIYF.

The chain employs TRBV7-2 and TRBJ2-7; 11 bases align to TRBD1. CDR1 is SGHTA and CDR2 is FQGNSA in the germline V gene. The CDR3 runs 14 residues. The V segment lost 4 bases and the J segment 4 bases; nucleotides outside the gene matches: 3. The CDR3 DNA follows: TGTGCCAGCAGCTCCGGACAGGGGGCTTACGAGCAGTACTTC. Translating gives CASSSGQGAYEQYF.

In DNA form, the CDR3 reads TGTGCCAGCAGTTTAGGACAGGGAATAAATGGCTACACCTTC. Translated, it gives CASSLGQGINGYTF. The chain joins TRBV28 to TRBJ1-2, with 8 bases fitting TRBD1. CDR3 length: 14 amino acids. The V segment lost 2 bases and the J segment 6 bases; nucleotides outside the gene matches: 5. From germline, CDR1 is MDHEN and CDR2 SYDVKM.

This chain connects TRBV5-1 to TRBJ2-6; no clear D. This CDR3 region has 20 residues. Trimming pared 4 bases from V and 0 bases from J, leaving 23 bases between. CDR1 and CDR2 from the germline V gene are SGHRS and YFSETQ. CDR3 nucleotides: TGCGCCAGCAGCCTGGGTTCGAGTGGTGTTGGGGTCTCTGGGGCCAACGTCCTGACTTTC. Translated, it gives CASSLGSSGVGVSGANVLTF.

The CDR3 is CAWSFSVGGEQYF. CDR3 coding DNA: TGTGCCTGGAGTTTCAGCGTTGGGGGCGAGCAGTACTTC. The V call is TRBV30, the J call TRBJ2-7; perhaps D is TRBD1 or TRBD2 (5 bases each). CDR1 is GTSNPN, CDR2 SVGIG, per germline (reference sequence). This CDR3 comprises 13 residues. Deletions cut 2 bases from V and 6 bases from J, with 14 bases between.

J is TRBJ2-3 and V is TRBV18; a possible D gene is TRBD2 (5 bases). CDR1 is KGHSH and CDR2 is LQKENI in the germline V gene. CDR3 length equals 15 residues. V was shortened by 3 bases and J by 0 bases, with 10 bases between the two germline ends. CDR3 bases: TGTGCCAGCTCACCTCAGGAGGCTAGCACAGATACGCAGTATTTT. Protein: CASSPQEASTDTQYF.

This clone was seen a single time. J is TRBJ2-1 and V is TRBV6-5; a possible D gene is TRBD1 (5 bases). Germline lookup yields CDR1 MNHEY and CDR2 SVGAGI. CDR3 length equals 15 residues. V was pared by 6 bases and J by 6 bases, with 18 bases between. CDR3 DNA sequence: TGTGCCAGCAGCCGATCTAGGGGTTTTATCAATGAGCAGTTCTTC. Its translation: CASSRSRGFINEQFF.

The V call is TRBV5-5, the J call TRBJ1-5; TRBD1 is a possible D gene (5 bases). Germline V lookup: CDR1 SGHKS, CDR2 YYEKEE (reference sequence). The V and J ends lost 5 bases and 4 bases respectively, with 16 bases between them. This CDR3 comprises 15 residues. Here the CDR3 DNA reads TGTGCCAGCAGTTGGGGGTCCCTAGGGAATCAGCCCCAGCATTTT. This codes for CASSWGSLGNQPQHF.

This rearrangement joins TRBV5-1 to TRBJ2-7, with 9 positions matching TRBD2. V shed 4 bases and J 4 bases; nucleotides not matched to a gene: 9. Germline V CDR1 and CDR2: SGHRS, YFSETQ. The CDR3 is made up of 15 amino acids. CDR3 region: CASSPAGGPRYEQYF. CDR3 bases: TGCGCCAGCAGCCCAGCGGGGGGCCCTCGGTACGAGCAGTACTTC.

The CDR3 is CASSPDGGAGGPGEQFF. CDR3 nucleotides: TGTGCCAGCAGCCCCGACGGGGGAGCGGGGGGGCCCGGTGAGCAGTTCTTC. The chain carries TRBV5-4 and TRBJ2-1, with 10 bases lining up with TRBD2. Germline values: CDR1 SGHNT, CDR2 YYREEE (reference sequence). The CDR3 runs to 17 residues. J gave up 9 bases and V 4 bases, and 16 bases lay outside the gene matches.

A note on this clone: Other DNA variants within this sample encode the same CDR3. The V and J genes are TRBV7-8 and TRBJ2-7, with unresolved D. Germline assignment: CDR1 SGHVS and CDR2 FQNEAQ. The CDR3 is made up of 11 amino acids. The germline V and J ends were trimmed by 4 bases and 5 bases, with 6 bases remaining between them. The CDR3 DNA sequence: TGTGCCAGCAGCTCGGACCACGAGCAGTACTTC. It yields the protein CASSSDHEQYF.

The chain couples TRBV7-7 to TRBJ2-6; D call uncertain. CDR1 is SSHAT and CDR2 is FNYEAQ in the germline V gene (reference sequence). Trimming left V 4 bases short and J 5 bases short, with 18 bases between. This CDR3 has 17 residues. The CDR3 sequence is CASSSQPPQSRANVLTF. As DNA, the CDR3 is TGTGCCAGCAGCTCACAACCGCCACAAAGTCGGGCCAACGTCCTGACTTTC.

In its sample, this clone was seen a few times. The rearrangement links TRBV7-9 to TRBJ1-5, with 9 bases matching TRBD1. Losses at the gene ends were 5 bases for V and 7 bases for J; bases not matched to a gene: 6. Germline CDR1 reads SEHNR; CDR2 reads FQNEAQ (reference sequence). The CDR3 totals 14 residues. This CDR3 reads CASSVDRGGQPQHF. The CDR3 region has the DNA TGTGCCAGCAGCGTGGACAGGGGAGGACAGCCCCAGCATTTT.

Regarding this clone: Other DNA sequences in the sample encode the same CDR3. The chain couples TRBV29-1 to TRBJ2-2; the D is unclear. CDR3 length: 11 residues. Trimming shortened V by 4 bases and J by 3 bases, and 3 bases separated the two germline ends. Germline loops: CDR1 SQVTM, CDR2 ANQGSEA. CDR3 amino acids: CSVGYTGELFF. DNA of the CDR3: TGCAGCGTTGGGTACACCGGGGAGCTGTTTTTT.

V gene TRBV27 combines with J gene TRBJ1-2, with D unclear. Germline assignment: CDR1 MNHEY and CDR2 SMNVEV (reference sequence). The CDR3 sequence is 14 residues long. V dropped 2 bases and J dropped 5 bases, with 12 bases sitting between them. CDR3 region: CASSLRASSYGYTF. The CDR3 bases are TGTGCCAGCAGTTTAAGGGCCAGTAGTTATGGCTACACCTTC.

A single count supports this clone. The genes are TRBV6-1 and TRBJ1-2; D might be TRBD1 (6 bases). V was clipped by 3 bases and J by 7 bases, with 12 bases between them. The V gene's germline CDR1 is MNHNS and CDR2 SASEGT. The CDR3 length is 13 residues. In nucleotides, the CDR3 is TGTGCCAGCAGTGATGCAGGGGTCGGTGGCTACACCTTC. Translated, it gives CASSDAGVGGYTF.

The chain carries TRBV7-9 and TRBJ1-1, with D possibly matching TRBD1 (6 bases). The V gene's germline CDR1 is SEHNR and CDR2 FQNEAQ (reference sequence). The CDR3 totals 15 residues. V was cut by 8 bases and J by 1 base, with 17 bases left in between. The chain's CDR3 is CASDSLRQENTEAFF. The CDR3 DNA sequence: TGTGCCAGCGATAGTTTGAGACAGGAGAACACTGAAGCTTTCTTT.

The chain is built from TRBV5-6 and TRBJ2-1; 13 bases align to TRBD2. The CDR3 totals 15 residues. Germline values: CDR1 SGHDT, CDR2 YYEEEE. The V gene end was trimmed by 4 bases and the J gene end by 5 bases; junction bases not matched to a gene: 3. The CDR3 nucleotides read TGTGCCAGCAGCCGGACTAGCGGGGGCCACAATGAGCAGTTCTTC. Amino acid sequence: CASSRTSGGHNEQFF.

The J gene is TRBJ2-5, the V gene TRBV29-1, with D tentatively TRBD1 or TRBD2 (5 bases each). The J call may not be correct, given that the DNA end is closer to TRBJ2-7. Germline CDR1 is SQVTM and CDR2 is ANQGSEA. The CDR3 is made up of 14 amino acids. As DNA, the CDR3 is TGCAGCGTTGCAGGGAGTACCCCCTCCTACGAGCAGTACTTC. Its protein product is CSVAGSTPSYEQYF.

V and J are TRBV30 and TRBJ2-2; D gene unclear. The CDR3 runs to 10 residues. CDR1 and CDR2 (germline): GTSNPN, SVGIG (reference sequence). Between the trimmed V and J ends, which lost 5 bases and 3 bases, there was a span of 1 base. CDR3 DNA sequence: TGTGCCTGGCACACCGGGGAGCTGTTTTTT. Its protein is CAWHTGELFF.

This rearrangement joins TRBV5-1 to TRBJ2-7; no firm D call. The germline V gene encodes CDR1 SGHRS and CDR2 YFSETQ. Trimming pared 6 bases from V and 3 bases from J, leaving 13 bases between. The CDR3 is 13 residues long. The CDR3: CASNSGRSYEQYF. The CDR3 nucleotides are TGCGCCAGCAACTCTGGACGGAGCTACGAGCAGTACTTC.

The chain combines TRBV4-2 with TRBJ2-3; 11 bases align to TRBD2. The CDR3 contains 19 residues. Germline V gene lookup returns CDR1 LGHNA and CDR2 YNFKEQ. Trimming cost V 0 bases and J 2 bases; bases outside gene matches: 10. In DNA form, the CDR3 reads TGTGCCAGCAGCCAAGAGGGGTGGGCTAGCGGGGGGTACACAGATACGCAGTATTTT. Translating it yields CASSQEGWASGGYTDTQYF.

In its sample, this clone was seen a few times. V is TRBV30 and J is TRBJ1-2; a possible D gene is TRBD1 (6 bases). The CDR3 has 12 residues. V shed 5 bases and J shed 3 bases, with 10 bases lying between them. Germline loops: CDR1 GTSNPN, CDR2 SVGIG (reference sequence). The CDR3 coding sequence is TGTGCCTGGGCAGGGGTTCACTATGGCTACACCTTC. Protein product: CAWAGVHYGYTF.

Remarks on this clone: A read error is the likely source, as a far larger clone sits one nucleotide away. This chain connects TRBV6-6 to TRBJ1-2; 8 nucleotides agree with TRBD1. CDR1 MNHNY and CDR2 SVGAGI come from the germline V gene (reference sequence). The CDR3 length is 13 residues. V dropped 6 bases and J dropped 4; count of bases not matched to a gene: 4. The CDR3 is CASSPGQVYGYTF. The CDR3 region has the DNA TGTGCCAGCAGCCCGGGACAGGTCTATGGCTACACCTTC.

The chain is built from TRBV4-1 and TRBJ2-7, with D perhaps matching TRBD2 (6 bases). The CDR3 sequence is 17 residues long. Germline assignment: CDR1 MGHRA and CDR2 YSYEKL. V lost 10 bases, J lost 4 bases, and 29 bases lay in between. The CDR3 nucleotides are TGCGCCACCTCATTAGAACCAGGTCCAGCGGGTGTATACGAGCAGTACTTC. It specifies CATSLEPGPAGVYEQYF.